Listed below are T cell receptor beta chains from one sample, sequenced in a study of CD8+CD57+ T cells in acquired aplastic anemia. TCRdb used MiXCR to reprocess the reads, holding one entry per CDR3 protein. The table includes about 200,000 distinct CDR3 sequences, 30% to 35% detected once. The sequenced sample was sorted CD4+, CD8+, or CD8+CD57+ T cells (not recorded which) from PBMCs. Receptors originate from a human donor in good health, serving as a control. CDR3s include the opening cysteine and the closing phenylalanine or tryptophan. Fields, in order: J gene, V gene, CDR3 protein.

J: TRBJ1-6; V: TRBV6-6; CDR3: CASSYSRTAVSPLHF
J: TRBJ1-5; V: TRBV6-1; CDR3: CASRAGQGNQPQHF
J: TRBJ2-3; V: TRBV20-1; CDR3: CSASSDPTGTDTQYF
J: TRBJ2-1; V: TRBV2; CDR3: CASRRTGTSSHEQFF
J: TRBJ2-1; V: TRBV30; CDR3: CAWSVSGRKQFF
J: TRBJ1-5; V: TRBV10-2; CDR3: CASSDQSSNQPQHF
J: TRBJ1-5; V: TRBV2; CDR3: CASNLQGMHQPQHF
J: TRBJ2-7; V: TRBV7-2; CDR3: CASSYYTGTRVEQYF
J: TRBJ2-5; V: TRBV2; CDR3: CASRNSGMGTQYF
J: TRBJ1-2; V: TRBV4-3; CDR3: CASSQTGVPRYGYTF
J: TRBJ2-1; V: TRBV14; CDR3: CASSPSPGLVLEQFF
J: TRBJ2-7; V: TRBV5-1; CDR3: CASSPEGCRRFYEQYF
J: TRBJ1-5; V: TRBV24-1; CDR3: CATSGSASNQPQHF
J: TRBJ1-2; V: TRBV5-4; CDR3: CASSLESGRLGYGYTF
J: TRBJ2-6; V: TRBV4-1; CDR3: CASSQERLGGRASGANVLTF
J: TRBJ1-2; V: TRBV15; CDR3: CATSRGGGGLGYGYTF
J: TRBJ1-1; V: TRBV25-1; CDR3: CASSRGLWGNTEAFF
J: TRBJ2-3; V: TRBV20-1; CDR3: CSARDPVAEGTGTQYF
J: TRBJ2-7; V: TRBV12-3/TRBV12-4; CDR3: CARIPSIREAEQYF
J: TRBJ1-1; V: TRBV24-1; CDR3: CATSLREEAFF
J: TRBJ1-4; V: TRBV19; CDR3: CASSGSANEKLFF
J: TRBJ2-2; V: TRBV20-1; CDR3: CGASISGGLNTGELFF
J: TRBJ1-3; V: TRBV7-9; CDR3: CASSLGTGSGNTIYF
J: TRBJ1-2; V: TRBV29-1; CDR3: CSVERNYGYTF
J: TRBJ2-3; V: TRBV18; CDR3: CASSPLLANTDTQYF
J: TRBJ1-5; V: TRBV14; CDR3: CASSQDLSGTGSGNQPQHF
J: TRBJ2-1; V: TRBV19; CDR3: CASSDGTSHNEQFF
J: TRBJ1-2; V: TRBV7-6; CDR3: CASSPLQDYGYTF
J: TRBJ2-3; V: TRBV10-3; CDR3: CATSGTGTQYF
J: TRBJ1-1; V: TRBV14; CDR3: CASSSRSGNTEAFF
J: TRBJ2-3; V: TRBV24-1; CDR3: CATSDPKYGLAGWFNTDTQYF
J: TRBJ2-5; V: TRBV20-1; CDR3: CSAIRGQETQYF
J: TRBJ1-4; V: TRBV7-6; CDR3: CASSSRVATNEKLFF
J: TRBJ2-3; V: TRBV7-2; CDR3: CASSLGGKETQYF
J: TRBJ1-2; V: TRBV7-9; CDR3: CASSRGDGTGGMGGYTF
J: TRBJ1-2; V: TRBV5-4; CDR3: CASSNHMGGNYGYTF
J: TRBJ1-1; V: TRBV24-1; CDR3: CATSNIGQSNTEAFF
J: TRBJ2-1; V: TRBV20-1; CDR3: CSARDTGLIYDEQFF
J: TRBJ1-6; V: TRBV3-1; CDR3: CASSHRHGIGDSPLHF
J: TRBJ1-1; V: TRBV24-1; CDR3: CATSGIGTGVDTEAFF
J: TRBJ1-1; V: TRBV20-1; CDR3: CSARDSGGSTEAFF
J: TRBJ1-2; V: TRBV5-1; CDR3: CASSLTGGTADGYTF
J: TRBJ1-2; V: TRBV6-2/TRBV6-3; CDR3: CASSTGGLAHGYTF